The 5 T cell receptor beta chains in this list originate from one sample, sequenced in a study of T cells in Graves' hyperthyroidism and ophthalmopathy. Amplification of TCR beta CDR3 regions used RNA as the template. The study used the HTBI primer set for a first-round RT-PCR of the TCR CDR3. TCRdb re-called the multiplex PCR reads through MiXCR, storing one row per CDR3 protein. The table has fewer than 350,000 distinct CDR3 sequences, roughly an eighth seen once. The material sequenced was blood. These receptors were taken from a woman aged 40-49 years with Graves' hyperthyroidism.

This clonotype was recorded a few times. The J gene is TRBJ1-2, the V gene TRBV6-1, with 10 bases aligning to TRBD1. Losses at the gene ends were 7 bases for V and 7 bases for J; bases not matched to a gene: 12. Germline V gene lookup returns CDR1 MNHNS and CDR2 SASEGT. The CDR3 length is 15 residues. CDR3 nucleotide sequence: TGTGCCAGCAAAAAAACCGGGGACAGGGGTGTTGGCTACACCTTC. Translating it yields CASKKTGDRGVGYTF.

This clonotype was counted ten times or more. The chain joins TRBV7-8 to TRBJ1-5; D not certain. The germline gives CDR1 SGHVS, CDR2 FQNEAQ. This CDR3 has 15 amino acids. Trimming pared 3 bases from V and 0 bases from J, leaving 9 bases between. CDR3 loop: CASSFFSDSNQPQHF. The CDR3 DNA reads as TGTGCCAGCAGCTTCTTTTCGGATAGCAATCAGCCCCAGCATTTT.

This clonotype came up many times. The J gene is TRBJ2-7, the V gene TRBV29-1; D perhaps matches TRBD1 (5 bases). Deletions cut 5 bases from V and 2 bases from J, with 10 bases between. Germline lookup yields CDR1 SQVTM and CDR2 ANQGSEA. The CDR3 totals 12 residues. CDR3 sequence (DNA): TGCAGCGTTATGGACAAGGCCTACGAGCAGTACTTC. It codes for CSVMDKAYEQYF.

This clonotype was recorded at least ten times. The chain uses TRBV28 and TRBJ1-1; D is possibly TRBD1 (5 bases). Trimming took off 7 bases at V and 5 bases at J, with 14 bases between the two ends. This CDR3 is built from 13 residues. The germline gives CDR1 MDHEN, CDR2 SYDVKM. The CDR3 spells CASKWGEITEAFF. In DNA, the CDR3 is TGTGCCAGCAAATGGGGGGAGATTACTGAAGCTTTCTTT.

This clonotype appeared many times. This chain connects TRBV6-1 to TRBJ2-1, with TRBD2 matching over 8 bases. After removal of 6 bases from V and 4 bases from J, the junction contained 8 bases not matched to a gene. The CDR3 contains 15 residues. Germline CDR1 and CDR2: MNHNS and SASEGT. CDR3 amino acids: CASRPASGRYNEQFF. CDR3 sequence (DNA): TGTGCCAGCAGACCAGCTAGCGGGCGATACAATGAGCAGTTCTTC.